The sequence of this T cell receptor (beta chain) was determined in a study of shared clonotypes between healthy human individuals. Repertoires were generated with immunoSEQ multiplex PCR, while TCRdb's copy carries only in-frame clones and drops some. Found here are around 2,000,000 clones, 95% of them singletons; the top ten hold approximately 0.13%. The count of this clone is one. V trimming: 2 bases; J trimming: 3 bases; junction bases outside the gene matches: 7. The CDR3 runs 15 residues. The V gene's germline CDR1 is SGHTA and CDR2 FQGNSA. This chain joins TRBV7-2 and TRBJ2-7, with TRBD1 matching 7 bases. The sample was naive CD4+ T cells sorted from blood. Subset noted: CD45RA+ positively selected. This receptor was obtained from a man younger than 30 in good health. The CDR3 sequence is CASSLSPGQSYEQYF. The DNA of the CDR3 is TGTGCCAGCAGCTTATCACCGGGACAGAGCTACGAGCAGTACTTC.